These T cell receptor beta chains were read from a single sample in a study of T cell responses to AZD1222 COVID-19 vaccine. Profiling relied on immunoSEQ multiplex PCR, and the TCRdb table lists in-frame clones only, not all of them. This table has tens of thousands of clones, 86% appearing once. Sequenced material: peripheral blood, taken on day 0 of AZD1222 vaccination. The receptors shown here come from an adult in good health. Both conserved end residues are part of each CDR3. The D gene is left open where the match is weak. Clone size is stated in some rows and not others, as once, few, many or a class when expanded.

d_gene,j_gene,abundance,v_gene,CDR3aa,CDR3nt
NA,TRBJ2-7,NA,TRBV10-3,CAISLDSGYEQYF,TGTGCCATCAGCCTTGACAGTGGCTACGAGCAGTACTTC
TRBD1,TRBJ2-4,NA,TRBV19,CASSIDLWDSYQYF,TGTGCCAGTAGTATAGATCTTTGGGACAGCTATCAGTACTTC
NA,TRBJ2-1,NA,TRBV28,CASSFLWNEQFF,TGTGCCAGCAGTTTTCTGTGGAATGAGCAGTTCTTC
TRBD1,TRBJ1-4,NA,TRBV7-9,CASSRDVTGGHEKLFF,TGTGCCAGCAGCCGTGACGTGACAGGGGGCCATGAAAAACTGTTTTTT
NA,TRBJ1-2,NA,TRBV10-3,CAISENPSYGYTF,TGTGCCATCAGTGAGAACCCGTCCTATGGCTACACCTTC
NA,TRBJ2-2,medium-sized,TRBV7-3,CASSPFRREDRTGELFF,TGTGCCAGCAGCCCATTCCGAAGGGAAGATCGGACCGGGGAGCTGTTTTTT
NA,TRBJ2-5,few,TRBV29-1,CSVEDLSWQGSETQYF,TGCAGCGTTGAAGATTTAAGTTGGCAGGGCAGTGAGACCCAGTACTTC
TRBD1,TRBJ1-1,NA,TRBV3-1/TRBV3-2,CASSQEGAGGYAFF,TGTGCCAGCAGCCAAGAGGGGGCAGGGGGATACGCTTTCTTT
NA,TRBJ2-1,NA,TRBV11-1,CASRPGPGSIHEQFF,TGTGCCAGCAGACCAGGGCCAGGGTCGATTCATGAGCAGTTCTTC
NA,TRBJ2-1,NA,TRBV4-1,CASSHVLGEQFF,TGCGCCAGCAGCCATGTACTAGGCGAGCAGTTCTTC
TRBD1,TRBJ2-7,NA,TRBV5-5,CASSSTGGSSYEQYF,TGTGCCAGCAGCTCGACAGGGGGATCCTCCTACGAGCAGTACTTC
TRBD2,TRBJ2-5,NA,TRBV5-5,CASSLAAGWQETQYF,TGTGCCAGCAGCTTGGCAGCGGGATGGCAAGAGACCCAGTACTTC
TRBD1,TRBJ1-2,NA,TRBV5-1,CASSQDRGDYGYTF,TGCGCCAGCAGCCAGGACAGGGGAGACTATGGCTACACCTTC
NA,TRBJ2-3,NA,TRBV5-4,CASSLAPADTQYF,TGTGCCAGCAGCCTCGCGCCGGCAGATACGCAGTATTTT
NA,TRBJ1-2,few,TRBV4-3,CASSQDHNGGYTF,TGCGCCAGCAGCCAAGATCATAACGGGGGCTACACCTTC
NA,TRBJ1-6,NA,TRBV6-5,CASSSWGYSPLHF,TGTGCCAGCAGTTCCTGGGGGTATTCACCCCTCCACTTT
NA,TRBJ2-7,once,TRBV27,CASRRTLHYEQYF,TGTGCCAGCAGGAGGACACTGCACTACGAGCAGTACTTC
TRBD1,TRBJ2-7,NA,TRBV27,CATGLWQGANEQYF,TGTGCCACAGGGTTGTGGCAGGGGGCCAACGAGCAGTACTTC
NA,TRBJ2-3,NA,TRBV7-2,CASSLESLTDTQYF,TGTGCCAGCAGCTTAGAATCCCTCACAGATACGCAGTATTTT
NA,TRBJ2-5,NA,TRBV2,CASSDRGARRETQYF,TGTGCCAGCAGTGATCGGGGGGCGCGAAGAGAGACCCAGTACTTC
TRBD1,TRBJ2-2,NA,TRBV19,CASKTTGSVTGELFF,TGTGCCAGTAAAACGACAGGGAGCGTAACCGGGGAGCTGTTTTTT
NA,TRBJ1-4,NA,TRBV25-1,CASSVAGANEKLFF,TGTGCCAGCAGTGTTGCAGGGGCTAATGAAAAACTGTTTTTT
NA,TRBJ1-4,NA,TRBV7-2,CASSLVVGNEKLFF,TGTGCCAGCAGCTTAGTAGTGGGTAATGAAAAACTGTTTTTT
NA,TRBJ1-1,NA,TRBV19,CASSIQTGTEAFF,TGTGCCAGTAGTATACAGACAGGCACTGAAGCTTTCTTT
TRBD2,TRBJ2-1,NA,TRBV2,CASSARLAGVGGEQFF,TGTGCCAGCAGCGCGAGACTAGCGGGGGTCGGTGGTGAGCAGTTCTTC
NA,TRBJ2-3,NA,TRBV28,CASSPPSTDTQYF,TGTGCCAGCAGTCCCCCCAGCACAGATACGCAGTATTTT
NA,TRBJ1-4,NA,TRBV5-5,CASSLWDGNEKLFF,TGTGCCAGCAGCTTATGGGACGGAAATGAAAAACTGTTTTTT
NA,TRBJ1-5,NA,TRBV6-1,CASSEARQSGQPQHF,TGTGCCAGCAGTGAAGCCCGACAGAGCGGCCAGCCCCAGCATTTT
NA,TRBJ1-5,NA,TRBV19,CASSILDRNQPQHF,TGTGCCAGTAGTATACTGGACAGAAATCAGCCCCAGCATTTT
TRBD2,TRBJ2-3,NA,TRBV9,CASSVLAGVTDTQYF,TGTGCCAGCAGCGTTCTAGCGGGGGTCACAGATACGCAGTATTTT
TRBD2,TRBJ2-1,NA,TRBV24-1,CATSDPGGDNEQFF,TGTGCCACCAGTGACCCCGGGGGGGACAATGAGCAGTTCTTC
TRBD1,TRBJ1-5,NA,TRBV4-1,CASSQEGQVGYQPQHF,TGCGCCAGCAGCCAAGAGGGACAGGTGGGGTATCAGCCCCAGCATTTT
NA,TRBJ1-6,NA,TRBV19,CASSILRQLNSPLHF,TGTGCCAGTAGTATATTGCGACAGCTTAATTCACCCCTCCACTTT
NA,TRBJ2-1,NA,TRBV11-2,CASSSRQAPYNEQFF,TGTGCCAGCAGCTCAAGACAGGCCCCCTACAATGAGCAGTTCTTC
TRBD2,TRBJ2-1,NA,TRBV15,CATSPSGRVYNEQFF,TGTGCCACCAGCCCCAGCGGGAGGGTCTACAATGAGCAGTTCTTC
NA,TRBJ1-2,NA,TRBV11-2,CASSSASGGSYGYTF,TGTGCCAGCAGCTCCGCATCGGGGGGATCCTATGGCTACACCTTC
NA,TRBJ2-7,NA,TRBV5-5,CASSLRSGTYEQYF,TGTGCCAGCAGCTTACGAAGCGGGACATACGAGCAGTACTTC
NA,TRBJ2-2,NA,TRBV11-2,CASSLYVWDPNTGELFF,TGTGCCAGCAGCTTATATGTGTGGGACCCGAACACCGGGGAGCTGTTTTTT
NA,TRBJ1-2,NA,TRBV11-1,CASSLGHGVNYGYTF,TGTGCCAGCAGCTTAGGGCACGGGGTAAACTATGGCTACACCTTC
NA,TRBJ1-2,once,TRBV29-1,CSVGAGREGYTF,TGCAGCGTTGGTGCGGGGCGCGAGGGCTACACCTTC
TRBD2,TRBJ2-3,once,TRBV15,CATSRATSGRAGTQYF,TGTGCCACCAGCAGAGCGACTAGCGGGAGGGCCGGAACGCAGTATTTT
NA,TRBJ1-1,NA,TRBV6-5,CASRDIFTSEAFF,TGTGCCAGCAGGGACATCTTTACTAGTGAAGCTTTCTTT
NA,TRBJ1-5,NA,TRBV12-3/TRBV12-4,CASTLGVGQPQHF,TGTGCCAGCACCCTAGGGGTAGGTCAGCCCCAGCATTTT
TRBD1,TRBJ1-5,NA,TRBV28,CASSFQGAASNQPQHF,TGTGCCAGCAGTTTTCAGGGGGCGGCGAGCAATCAGCCCCAGCATTTT
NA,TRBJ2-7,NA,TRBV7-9,CASSPPVQGPSYEQYF,TGTGCCAGCAGCCCCCCCGTACAGGGACCCTCCTACGAGCAGTACTTC
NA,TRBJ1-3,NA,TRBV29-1,CSVRDSSSGNTIYF,TGCAGCGTCCGAGACTCGAGCTCTGGAAACACCATATATTTT
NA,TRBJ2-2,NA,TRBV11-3,CASSLEGFGMFF,TGTGCCAGCAGCTTGGAGGGTTTCGGGATGTTTTTT
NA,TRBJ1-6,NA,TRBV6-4,CASSVSYNSPLHF,TGTGCCAGCAGTGTTAGCTATAATTCACCCCTCCACTTT
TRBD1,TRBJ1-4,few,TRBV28,CASSRLRGVGEKLFF,TGTGCCAGCAGTCGACTCAGGGGGGTAGGGGAAAAACTGTTTTTT
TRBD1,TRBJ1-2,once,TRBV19,CASRGQGGAGYTF,TGTGCCAGTAGAGGACAGGGAGGTGCTGGCTACACCTTC
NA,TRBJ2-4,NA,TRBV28,CASSLPSEWAGAKNIQYF,TGTGCCAGCAGTTTACCGTCTGAGTGGGCGGGAGCCAAAAACATTCAGTACTTC
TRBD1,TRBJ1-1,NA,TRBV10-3,CATRGMEGTEAFF,TGTGCCACCAGGGGGATGGAGGGCACTGAAGCTTTCTTT
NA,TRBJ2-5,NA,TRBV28,CASSSTLETQYF,TGTGCCAGCAGTTCCACGTTGGAGACCCAGTACTTC